This T cell receptor beta chain stems from a study of T cells in Graves' hyperthyroidism and ophthalmopathy (dated by TCRdb to about 2019). Background for the entire study: Peripheral blood samples were taken at initial diagnosis, before any treatment was given. TCR V-J signatures able to tell the groups apart were searched for in a discovery cohort of 95 to 100 patients, of whom 43 had Graves' ophthalmopathy and about 60 had stable Graves' hyperthyroidism. Whether ophthalmopathy could be predicted prospectively was tested in an independent validation cohort made up of roughly 19 hyperthyroidism patients plus 17 patients who later progressed to ophthalmopathy. For training and testing, the 110 or so patients in the discovery cohort were randomly divided in a 7:3 ratio. In roughly six Graves' hyperthyroidism patients, the study also compared T-cell repertoires from thyroid tissue with T-cell repertoires from blood. After sampling, hyperthyroidism patients received methimazole starting at 30 mg daily, and ophthalmopathy patients received high-dose intravenous methylprednisolone. TCR Vbeta CDR3 sequencing of 120 to 150 peripheral blood samples (approximately 44 ophthalmopathy, some 75 hyperthyroidism and roughly 17 progressor patients) is reported in the paper. Beyond this particular receptor, the publication reports: A 13 V-J signature model separated ophthalmopathy from stable hyperthyroidism, with around 88% sensitivity and just under 84% specificity in cross-validation and 80%/75% in testing. In validation, the model predicted progression to ophthalmopathy with 55% to 71% sensitivity and approximately 78% specificity, a median of 6.5 months before onset. Sample size was not statistically predetermined, and investigators were not blinded to group allocation. Most expanded thyroid clonotypes (frequency above 0.001) were also found in blood, which suggests that blood repertoires may mirror thyroid immune responses.

Amplification of TCR beta CDR3 regions was carried out from RNA transcripts. A first-round RT-PCR of the TCR CDR3 used the HTBI primer set with the Qiagen OneStep RT-PCR kit. A second multiplex PCR round built the libraries, followed by size selection and purification. The libraries were sequenced on an Illumina HiSeq2000 using paired-end 100 bp reads. In the authors' own workflow: SOAPnuke was used to process the raw data, with reads discarded if the reads contained adapters or uncalled bases, had a mean Phred below 15, or lacked an exact constant-primer or identifier match. COPE v1.2.5 was used to merge the high-quality paired reads, and each unique nucleotide sequence was defined as a clonotype. MiTCR v1.1 was used to align clonotypes to the IMGT TRBV, TRBD and TRBJ reference segments. The analysis included only V-J combinations with a frequency above 0.0001, which together covered more than 99% of the repertoires. A TCS score was defined as the ratio between F50 (clonal expansion) and ExV (chaos), using BLOSUM62-based TCRdist between CDR3 peptides within each V-J. Welch's t-statistics and random forest reduced fewer than 550 V-J features to roughly 13, which were used in a naive Bayes classifier (R e1071). TCRdb reanalyzed the raw reads on its own, using fastp at Q25 for trimming and MiXCR for clone calling, and kept in-frame beta chains. Rows are unified per CDR3 protein, each entry keeping the most common DNA and genes. For this entry, the V and J calls and clone size follow TCRdb and not the study's own pipeline. A total of about 200,000 distinct CDR3 sequences appear in this sample, approximately 16% of them only once. The ten largest clones add up to roughly 49% of the sample.

Reading from cysteine to phenylalanine, the CDR3 counts 13 amino acids. Here the CDR3 DNA is all that survives: 39 bases in frame from base 1. V loses 2 bases, J loses 5 bases, and the germline ends lie 10 bases apart. The CDR1 and CDR2 encoded by the germline V gene are KGHSH and LQKENI. This clonotype was counted at least ten times. It lacks a known antigen. Base-call qualities are not available, and no considerably larger clone is one nucleotide away. A patient counted as having stable Graves' hyperthyroidism if no progression to ophthalmopathy occurred over 18 months of follow-up. Hyperthyroidism patients were newly diagnosed, with disease duration under 2 months, and aged 18 to 65 years. Exclusion was applied to patients with uncontrolled infections, other autoimmune diseases, pregnancy or lactation. Diagnoses relied on clinical symptoms, serum thyroxine and TRAb, thyroid ultrasound and orbital computed tomography. PBMCs were isolated from approximately 10 ml of fresh peripheral blood by Ficoll-Paque density gradient centrifugation. Trizol reagent was used to extract total RNA, and RNA quality was then checked on an Agilent 2100 Bioanalyzer.

The chain is encoded by TRBV18 joined to TRBJ2-7, and perhaps TRBD2 as D gene, on 5 matching bases. Sequenced input: blood. This receptor was obtained from a woman between 50 and 59 years old with Graves' hyperthyroidism. The sequence in DNA is TGTGCCAGCTCACCATCCGGACTCCACGAGCAGTACTTC. Its product reads: CASSPSGLHEQYF. The full variable domain, completed from the reference TRBV18 and TRBJ2-7 proteins outside the CDR3, reads NAGVMQNPRHLVRRRGQEARLRCSPMKGHSHVYWYRQLPEEGLKFMVYLQKENIIDESGMPKERFSAEFPKEGPSILRIQQVVRGDSAAYFCASSPSGLHEQYFGPGTRLTVT.